This T cell receptor beta chain was recorded in a study of post-analysis software for immune sequencing data. General study points: Controls showed lower frequencies than patients for roughly 5 TRBV segments, and TRBV5-6, TRBV5-1 and TRBV20-1 were among these. Controls' normalized Chao1 diversity significantly exceeded that of multiple sclerosis patients. By F measure, strong co-clustering occurred among samples prepared in the same batch.

With respect to this clonotype: The antigen remains unidentified.

TCR beta cDNA libraries had unique molecular identifiers. Each CDR3 protein gets one entry after TCRdb re-called the PCR reads with MiXCR. This sample yields hundreds of thousands of distinct CDR3 sequences, of which approximately 60% are seen a single time; about 11% belongs to the top ten. This CDR3 has 15 residues. CDR1 and CDR2 (germline): SGHTS, YDEGEE. V gave up 3 bases and J gave up 5 bases, with 16 bases separating them. The material sequenced was blood. This sequence originates from a girl aged 2 to 9 with multiple sclerosis. This chain uses TRBV5-8 with TRBJ2-3; possible D gene TRBD1, 5 bases. In nucleotides, the CDR3 is TGTGCCAGCAGCTCGAAGGCAGGGAAGGGAGATACGCAGTATTTT. Translating gives CASSSKAGKGDTQYF.